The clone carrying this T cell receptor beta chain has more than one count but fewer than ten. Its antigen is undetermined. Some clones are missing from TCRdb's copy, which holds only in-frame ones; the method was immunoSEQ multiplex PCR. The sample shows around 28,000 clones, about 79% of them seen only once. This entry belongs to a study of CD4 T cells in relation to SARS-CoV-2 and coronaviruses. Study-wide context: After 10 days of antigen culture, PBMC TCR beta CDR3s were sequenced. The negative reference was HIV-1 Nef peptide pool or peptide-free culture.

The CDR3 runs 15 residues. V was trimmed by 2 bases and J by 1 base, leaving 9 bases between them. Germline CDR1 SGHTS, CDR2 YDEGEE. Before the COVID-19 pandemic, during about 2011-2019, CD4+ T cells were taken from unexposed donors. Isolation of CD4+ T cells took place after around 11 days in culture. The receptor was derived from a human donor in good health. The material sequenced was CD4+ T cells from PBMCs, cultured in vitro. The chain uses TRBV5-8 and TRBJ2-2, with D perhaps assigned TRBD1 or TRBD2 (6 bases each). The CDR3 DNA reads TGTGCCAGCAGCTTACGGGGGCTGAACACCGGGGAGCTGTTTTTT. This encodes CASSLRGLNTGELFF.